These 15 T cell receptor beta chains originate from one sample sequenced in a study of T cells in Graves' hyperthyroidism and ophthalmopathy. Authors of the study amplified TCR beta CDR3 regions from RNA transcripts. The TCR CDR3 first-round RT-PCR relied on the HTBI primer set. TCRdb re-called the multiplex PCR reads with MiXCR, one entry per CDR3 protein. The table lists approximately 700,000 distinct CDR3 sequences, about 17% of them singletons. What was sequenced was blood. The receptor set was obtained from a man younger than 35 with Graves' hyperthyroidism.

There are many counts of this clonotype. The chain carries TRBV6-1 and TRBJ1-5; 8 bases line up with TRBD1. The V and J ends lost 5 bases and 7 bases, in that order; junction bases with no gene match: 7. Germline lookup yields CDR1 MNHNS and CDR2 SASEGT. This CDR3 has 14 residues. CDR3 DNA sequence: TGTGCCAGCAGTTCAGGACAGGGACGCCAGCCCCAGCATTTT. This encodes CASSSGQGRQPQHF.

In its sample, this clonotype was seen a few times. V gene TRBV2 combines with J gene TRBJ1-5; the D is unclear. V gave up 3 bases and J gave up 0 bases, with 6 bases separating them. This CDR3 is built from 14 residues. CDR1 and CDR2 (germline): SNHLY, FYNNEI. The CDR3: CASSETYSNQPQHF. CDR3 nucleotide sequence: TGTGCCAGCAGTGAGACATATAGCAATCAGCCCCAGCATTTT.

This clonotype was detected many times. The chain carries TRBV28 and TRBJ1-2; D not resolved. The germline V gene has CDR1 MDHEN and CDR2 SYDVKM. Trimming pared 5 bases from V and 0 bases from J, leaving 10 bases between. The CDR3 consists of 14 residues. Written as DNA, the CDR3 is TGTGCCAGCAGTCCAGGAGCAACTAACTATGGCTACACCTTC. This codes for CASSPGATNYGYTF.

This clonotype was recorded at least ten times. The gene calls are TRBV12-3 or TRBV12-4 and TRBJ2-7, with TRBD2 matching over 13 bases. The CDR3 covers 15 residues. Trimming cost V 5 bases and J 6 bases; bases outside gene matches: 7. The CDR3 loop reads CASSTGTSGVGEQYF. The CDR3, as DNA: TGTGCCAGCAGTACTGGGACTAGCGGGGTGGGCGAGCAGTACTTC.

This clonotype was counted at least ten times. The chain links TRBV6-5 to TRBJ2-7, with 8 bases identical to TRBD2. CDR3 length: 15 residues. The V and J ends lost 2 bases and 2 bases, in that order; junction bases with no gene match: 5. CDR1 is MNHEY and CDR2 is SVGAGI in the germline V gene. The CDR3 reads CASSYTLAVAYEQYF. The CDR3 DNA follows: TGTGCCAGCAGTTACACACTAGCGGTAGCCTACGAGCAGTACTTC.

This clonotype showed up just a few times. CDR3 residues: CASKQTSGSTDTQYF. The DNA for the CDR3 is TGTGCCAGTAAGCAAACTAGCGGGAGCACAGATACGCAGTATTTT. The rearrangement links TRBV28 to TRBJ2-3; the match to TRBD2 covers 9 bases. Germline CDR1 reads MDHEN; CDR2 reads SYDVKM. The CDR3 loop spans 15 amino acids. J was trimmed by 0 bases and V by 9 bases; bases with no gene match: 7.

This sequence joins TRBV20-1 and TRBJ2-7, with 13 bases matching TRBD2. The CDR3 contains 15 residues. V lost 3 bases to trimming and J lost 2 bases; unmatched junction nucleotides: 4. The V gene's germline CDR1 is DFQATT and CDR2 SNEGSKA (reference sequence). In nucleotides, the CDR3 is TGCAGTGCTAGGACTAGCGGGAGGAGAACCTACGAGCAGTACTTC. This sequence encodes CSARTSGRRTYEQYF.

This clonotype was recorded at least ten times. The V gene is TRBV11-2, the J gene TRBJ2-7; 11 bases line up with TRBD2. Germline CDR1 is SGHAT and CDR2 is FQNNGV. The CDR3 is 16 residues long. V lost 4 bases and J lost 0; bases outside the gene matches: 5. CDR3: CASSSGLAGLSYEQYF. The CDR3 nucleotides are TGTGCCAGCAGCTCCGGACTAGCGGGTCTCTCCTACGAGCAGTACTTC.

This clonotype was found once. V and J are TRBV10-2 and TRBJ1-2; D may be TRBD1 (6 bases). The CDR3 runs to 12 residues. CDR1 and CDR2 from the germline V gene are WSHSY and SAAADI. V shed 10 bases and J shed 8 bases, with 17 bases lying between them. The CDR3 nucleotides read TGCGCCACCCTGGCAGGGGCGACGGGCTACACCTTC. The encoded protein is CATLAGATGYTF.

This rearrangement joins TRBV29-1 to TRBJ1-1; 7 bases line up with TRBD1. Germline V gives CDR1 SQVTM, CDR2 ANQGSEA. The CDR3 runs to 10 residues. With 7 bases clipped from V and 10 bases from J, the junction kept 6 bases outside the gene matches. The CDR3 reads CSADREGAFF. The CDR3 nucleotides are TGCAGCGCCGACAGGGAAGGAGCTTTCTTT. Based on the CDR3 plus reference TRBV29-1 and TRBJ1-1, the full variable domain is SAVISQKPSRDICQRGTSLTIQCQVDSQVTMMFWYRQQPGQSLTLIATANQGSEATYESGFVIDKFPISRPNLTFSTLTVSNMSPEDSSIYLCSADREGAFFGQGTRLTVV.

This clonotype was observed once. The chain joins TRBV4-1 to TRBJ1-5, with D maybe TRBD1 (5 bases). This CDR3 spans 15 amino acids. The germline gives CDR1 MGHRA, CDR2 YSYEKL. Trimming stripped 0 bases from V and 4 bases from J, with 10 bases between. CDR3 loop: CASSQDAGGNQPQHF. The CDR3 DNA sequence: TGCGCCAGCAGCCAAGATGCCGGGGGAAATCAGCCCCAGCATTTT.

The chain is built from TRBV7-3 and TRBJ2-7, with D unclear. In germline, CDR1 is SGHTA, CDR2 FQGTGA. With 0 bases removed from V and 5 bases from J, the gap between germline ends came to 8 bases. The CDR3 runs to 13 residues. This CDR3 reads CASSLTGSNEQYF. The CDR3 bases are TGTGCCAGCAGCTTAACAGGGTCCAACGAGCAGTACTTC.

The V gene is TRBV20-1, the J gene TRBJ2-2, with D possibly TRBD2 on 5 matching bases. The V gene lost 0 bases and the J gene lost 6 bases, with 11 bases spanning the gap. This CDR3 has 14 amino acids. CDR1 and CDR2 (germline): DFQATT, SNEGSKA (reference sequence). CDR3 coding DNA: TGCAGTGCTAGAGATCCCCTAGCCGCCGGGGAGCTGTTTTTT. This translates into CSARDPLAAGELFF.

This clonotype was seen more than once but under ten times. The gene calls are TRBV5-1 and TRBJ2-7; 8 bases are shared with TRBD1. This CDR3 is built from 15 residues. With 0 bases clipped from V and 0 bases from J, the junction kept 2 bases outside the gene matches. From germline, CDR1 is SGHRS and CDR2 YFSETQ. Here the CDR3 reads CASSLGTGSSYEQYF. In nucleotides, the CDR3 is TGCGCCAGCAGCTTGGGGACAGGGAGCTCCTACGAGCAGTACTTC.

This clonotype was observed many times. The V and J genes are TRBV7-2 and TRBJ2-1; 9 nucleotides match TRBD2. CDR1 SGHTA and CDR2 FQGNSA come from the germline V gene. With 5 bases clipped from V and 10 bases from J, the junction kept 12 bases outside the gene matches. CDR3 size: 15 residues. For the CDR3, the DNA is TGTGCCAGCAGCGACCCGGGACTAGCCTTGGGCGAGCAGTTCTTC. Its protein is CASSDPGLALGEQFF.